The source of this T cell receptor beta chain is a study of T-cell memory formation after mild COVID-19 (dated by TCRdb to the early 2020s). Looking at the study overall: Most TCR sequence clusters were specific to one of the two donors. In a couple of donors, T-cell clones that expanded and contracted after mild COVID-19 were followed by sequencing TCRalpha and TCRbeta repertoires longitudinally. The cohort was made up of two young adult volunteers, one female and one male, who were previously healthy. The full study reports these points: Some responding clones were detected in pre-infection memory, which suggested that pre-existing cross-reactive memory T cells had joined the SARS-CoV-2 response. Clones that contracted from day 15 to 85 showed balanced CD4/CD8 phenotypes, whereas a second wave of clones that expanded from day 15 to 37 leaned towards CD4+. Whether the second-wave clones peaking on day 37 were SARS-CoV-2 specific was not confirmed. Contracting CD4+ clones turned up mainly in the CM and EM memory subsets, whereas EMRA was where CD8+ clones were enriched. The study covered only a couple of mild cases, and larger cohorts including severe cases with pre-infection samples were considered necessary.

Data came from an Illumina NovaSeq 6000. TCRalpha and TCRbeta cDNA libraries were built by 5'RACE with constant-segment primers, adding sample barcodes and unique molecular identifiers. RNA was extracted from every sample with Trizol reagent. Libraries were amplified in two PCR steps, with a second sample barcode and Illumina TruSeq adapters added in the second step. Sequencing of libraries was performed on an Illumina NovaSeq with 2 x 150 bp paired-end reads. The original methods were these. With migec v1.2.7, reads were demultiplexed and then collapsed into UMI-guided consensus sequences. Using mixcr v2.1.11, UMI consensuses were aligned to TRA and TRB V and J templates and then assembled into clonotypes. A clonotype was counted as expanded or contracted only if both edgeR and NoisET called the change significant, with noise models trained on biological replicates. For edgeR calls, a false discovery rate-adjusted p below 0.01 and a log2 fold-change threshold of 1 were applied. As an exploratory analysis of dynamics, max-normalized trajectories of the 1000 most abundant clonotypes were examined with PCA combined with hierarchical clustering. Separately sequenced CD4+ and CD8+ repertoires were used to assign a CD4 or CD8 phenotype to each responding clone. The public sequencing data were trimmed at Q25 with fastp and processed into clonotypes with MiXCR by TCRdb, which kept only in-frame beta chains. Each entry merges the rows of one CDR3 protein and shows their most common DNA and genes. For this entry, the V and J calls and clone size follow TCRdb and not the study's own pipeline. A total of 360,000 or so distinct CDR3 sequences appear in this sample, over 25% of them only once. The ten biggest clones cover roughly 12% of the sample.

In its sample, this clonotype was seen a few times. Its antigen specificity is not known. No much larger clone exists at a distance of one base, and base qualities are not known. V loses 2 bases of germline sequence and J loses 4 bases, and the interval between the two ends is 20 bases. The germline V gene specifies SGHTA as CDR1 and FQGNSA as CDR2. The CDR3 covers 17 residues, taking in both the cysteine and the phenylalanine. Of the read, only the CDR3 DNA is kept; its 51 bases are in frame from base 1. PBMCs were isolated by Ficoll-Paque density gradient centrifugation. The origin of this receptor is an adult woman who had mild COVID-19 (a few samples of this study predate the infection). The sample titles of this study are shuffled in the database, so cell type and time point are left out; the donor was told from shared clones. The rearrangement joined TRBV7-2 to TRBJ1-1; TRBD1 is a weak D gene call, 5 bases matching. Sequences were obtained from PBMCs or a T cell subset sorted from them (not recorded which). The CDR3 reads as follows: CASSLPLGVGAPTEAFF. Read as DNA, the sequence is TGTGCCAGCAGCTTACCTTTGGGGGTCGGAGCCCCCACTGAAGCTTTCTTT. With the portions outside the CDR3 filled from the reference TRBV7-2 and TRBJ1-1 genes, the complete variable region becomes GAGVSQSPSNKVTEKGKDVELRCDPISGHTALYWYRQSLGQGLEFLIYFQGNSAPDKSGLPSDRFSAERTGGSVSTLTIQRTQQEDSAVYLCASSLPLGVGAPTEAFFGQGTRLTVV.